The present T cell receptor (beta chain) was sequenced within a study of identical twins. The CDR3 extends over 16 amino acids. V gave up 1 base and J gave up 5 bases, with 17 bases separating them. CDR1 SNHLY and CDR2 FYNNEI come from the germline V gene. TCRdb fed the 5' RACE reads into MiXCR, producing one record per CDR3 protein. The table lists 640,000 or so distinct CDR3 sequences, approximately 6% of them singletons. The clonotype comes from a man in his late teens or twenties in good health. Sequenced: naive T cells sorted from blood. This chain uses TRBV2 with TRBJ2-5; possibly TRBD2 for D (6 bases). CDR3 nucleotides: TGTGCCAGCAGTGAAGTAGAGCGGGCGAGGTGGGAGACCCAGTACTTC. Translated, it gives CASSEVERARWETQYF.